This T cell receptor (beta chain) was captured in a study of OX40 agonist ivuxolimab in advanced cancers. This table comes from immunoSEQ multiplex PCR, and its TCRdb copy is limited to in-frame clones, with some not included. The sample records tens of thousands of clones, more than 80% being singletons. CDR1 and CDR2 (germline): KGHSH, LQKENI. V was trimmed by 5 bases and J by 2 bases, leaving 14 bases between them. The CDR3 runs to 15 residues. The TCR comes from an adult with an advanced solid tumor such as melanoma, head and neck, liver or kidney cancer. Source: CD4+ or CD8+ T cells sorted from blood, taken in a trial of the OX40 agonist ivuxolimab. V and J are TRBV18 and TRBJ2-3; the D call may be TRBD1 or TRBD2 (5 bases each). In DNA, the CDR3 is TGTGCCAGCTCATTTGGGACGGCTCTCACAGATACGCAGTATTTT. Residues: CASSFGTALTDTQYF.